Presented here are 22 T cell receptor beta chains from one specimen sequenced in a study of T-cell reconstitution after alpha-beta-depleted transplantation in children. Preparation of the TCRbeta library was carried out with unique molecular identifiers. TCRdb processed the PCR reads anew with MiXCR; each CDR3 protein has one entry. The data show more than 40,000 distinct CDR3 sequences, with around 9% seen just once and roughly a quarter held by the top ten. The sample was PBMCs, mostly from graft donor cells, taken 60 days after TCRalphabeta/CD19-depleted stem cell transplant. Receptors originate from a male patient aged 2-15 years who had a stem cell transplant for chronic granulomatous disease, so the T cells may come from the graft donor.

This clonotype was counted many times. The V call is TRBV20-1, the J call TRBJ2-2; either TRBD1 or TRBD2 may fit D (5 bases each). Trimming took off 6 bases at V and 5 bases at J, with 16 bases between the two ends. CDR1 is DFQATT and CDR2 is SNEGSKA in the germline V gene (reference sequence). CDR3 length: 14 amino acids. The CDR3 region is CSAHGDHGTGELFF. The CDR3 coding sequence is TGCAGTGCGCACGGGGACCACGGGACCGGGGAGCTGTTTTTT.

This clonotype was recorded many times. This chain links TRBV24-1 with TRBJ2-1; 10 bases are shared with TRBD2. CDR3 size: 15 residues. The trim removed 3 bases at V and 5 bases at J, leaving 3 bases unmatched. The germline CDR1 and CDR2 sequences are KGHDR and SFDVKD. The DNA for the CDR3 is TGTGCCACCAGTGATCGGACTAGCGGAGACAATGAGCAGTTCTTC. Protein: CATSDRTSGDNEQFF.

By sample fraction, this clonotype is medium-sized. CDR3 DNA: TGTGCCAGCAGTTACTTCGCGGGATACGAGCAGTACTTC. Translated: CASSYFAGYEQYF. The chain joins TRBV6-5 to TRBJ2-7; D perhaps matches TRBD2 (6 bases). This CDR3 spans 13 amino acids. Trimming shortened V by 1 base and J by 4 bases, and 8 bases separated the two germline ends. Germline-derived CDR1 and CDR2 are MNHEY and SVGAGI.

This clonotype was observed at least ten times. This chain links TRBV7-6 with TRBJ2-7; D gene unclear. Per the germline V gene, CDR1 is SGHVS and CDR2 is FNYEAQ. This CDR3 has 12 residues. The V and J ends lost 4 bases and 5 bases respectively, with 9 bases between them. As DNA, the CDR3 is TGTGCCAGCAGCTCCCTCCTCAACGAGCAGTACTTC. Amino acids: CASSSLLNEQYF.

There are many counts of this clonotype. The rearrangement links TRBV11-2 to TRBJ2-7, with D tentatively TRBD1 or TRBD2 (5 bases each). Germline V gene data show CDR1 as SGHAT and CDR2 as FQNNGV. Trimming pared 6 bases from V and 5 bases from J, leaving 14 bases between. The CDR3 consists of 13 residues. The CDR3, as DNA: TGTGCCAGCAGTAAGGTCTTGGGGGACGAGCAGTACTTC. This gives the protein CASSKVLGDEQYF.

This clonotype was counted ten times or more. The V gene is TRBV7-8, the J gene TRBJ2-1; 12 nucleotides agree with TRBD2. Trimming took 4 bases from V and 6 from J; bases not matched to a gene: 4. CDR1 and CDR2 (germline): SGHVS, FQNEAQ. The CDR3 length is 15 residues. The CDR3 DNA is TGTGCCAGCAGCTCACTAGCGGGAGGTGGCAATGAGCAGTTCTTC. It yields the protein CASSSLAGGGNEQFF. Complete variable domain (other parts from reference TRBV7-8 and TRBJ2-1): GAGVSQSPRYKVAKRGQDVALRCDPISGHVSLFWYQQALGQGPEFLTYFQNEAQLDKSGLPSDRFFAERPEGSVSTLKIQRTQQEDSAVYLCASSSLAGGGNEQFFGPGTRLTVL.

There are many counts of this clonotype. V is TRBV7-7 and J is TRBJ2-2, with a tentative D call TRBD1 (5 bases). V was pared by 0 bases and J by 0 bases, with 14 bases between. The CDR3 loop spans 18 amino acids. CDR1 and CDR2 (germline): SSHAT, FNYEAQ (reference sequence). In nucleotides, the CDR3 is TGTGCCAGCAGCTTAGCGCCGTTGGGGCACTCGAACACCGGGGAGCTGTTTTTT. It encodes CASSLAPLGHSNTGELFF. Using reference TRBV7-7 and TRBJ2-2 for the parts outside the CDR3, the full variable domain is GAGVSQSPRYKVTKRGQDVTLRCDPISSHATLYWYQQALGQGPEFLTYFNYEAQPDKSGLPSDRFSAERPEGSISTLTIQRTEQRDSAMYRCASSLAPLGHSNTGELFFGEGSRLTVL.

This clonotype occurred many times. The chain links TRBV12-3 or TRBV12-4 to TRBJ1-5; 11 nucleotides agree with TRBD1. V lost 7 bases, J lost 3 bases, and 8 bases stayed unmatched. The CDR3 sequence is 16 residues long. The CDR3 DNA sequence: TGTGCCAGCACCACCTGGGACAGGGGGAACAATCAGCCCCAGCATTTT. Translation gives CASTTWDRGNNQPQHF.

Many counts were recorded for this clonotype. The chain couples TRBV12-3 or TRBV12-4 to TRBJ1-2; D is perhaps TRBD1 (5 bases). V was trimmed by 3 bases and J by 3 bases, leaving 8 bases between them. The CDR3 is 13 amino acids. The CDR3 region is CASSFGRDYGYTF. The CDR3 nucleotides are TGTGCCAGCAGTTTCGGCAGGGACTATGGCTACACCTTC.

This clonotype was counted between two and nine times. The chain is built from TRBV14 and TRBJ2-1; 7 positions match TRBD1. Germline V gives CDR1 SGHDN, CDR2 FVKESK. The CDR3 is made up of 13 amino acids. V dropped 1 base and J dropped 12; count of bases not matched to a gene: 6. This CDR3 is CASSQVRTGSQFF. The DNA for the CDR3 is TGTGCCAGCAGCCAAGTACGGACAGGATCGCAGTTCTTC.

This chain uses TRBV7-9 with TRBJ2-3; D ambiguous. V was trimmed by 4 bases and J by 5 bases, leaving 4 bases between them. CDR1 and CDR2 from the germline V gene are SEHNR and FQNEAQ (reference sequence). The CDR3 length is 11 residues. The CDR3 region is CASSSQDTQYF. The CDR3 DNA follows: TGTGCCAGCAGCTCCCAAGATACGCAGTATTTT.

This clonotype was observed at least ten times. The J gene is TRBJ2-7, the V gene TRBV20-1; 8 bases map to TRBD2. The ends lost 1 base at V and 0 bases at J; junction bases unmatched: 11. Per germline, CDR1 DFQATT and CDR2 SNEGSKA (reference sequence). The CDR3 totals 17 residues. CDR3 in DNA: TGCAGTGCTAGAGGGCAGGGCCCGACTAGCGACTCCTACGAGCAGTACTTC. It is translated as CSARGQGPTSDSYEQYF.

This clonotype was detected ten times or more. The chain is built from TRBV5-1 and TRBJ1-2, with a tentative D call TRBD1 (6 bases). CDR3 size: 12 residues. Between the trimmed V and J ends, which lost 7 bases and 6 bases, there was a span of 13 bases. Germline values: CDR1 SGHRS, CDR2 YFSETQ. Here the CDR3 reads CASPTGGDGYTF. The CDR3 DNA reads TGCGCCAGCCCGACAGGAGGGGATGGCTACACCTTC.

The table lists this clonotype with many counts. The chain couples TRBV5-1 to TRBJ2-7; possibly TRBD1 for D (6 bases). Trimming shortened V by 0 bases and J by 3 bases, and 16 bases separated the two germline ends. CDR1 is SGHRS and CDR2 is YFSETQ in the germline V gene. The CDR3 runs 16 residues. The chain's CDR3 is CASSLGSDRKYYEQYF. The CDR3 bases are TGCGCCAGCAGCTTGGGATCCGACAGGAAATACTACGAGCAGTACTTC.

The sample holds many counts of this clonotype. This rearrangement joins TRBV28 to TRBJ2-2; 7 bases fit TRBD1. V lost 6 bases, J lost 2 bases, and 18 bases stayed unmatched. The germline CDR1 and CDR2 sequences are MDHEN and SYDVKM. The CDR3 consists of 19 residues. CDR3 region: CASRRANQGVFINTGELFF. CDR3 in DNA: TGTGCCAGCAGGCGGGCCAATCAGGGGGTGTTCATCAACACCGGGGAGCTGTTTTTT. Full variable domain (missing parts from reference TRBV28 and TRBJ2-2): DVKVTQSSRYLVKRTGEKVFLECVQDMDHENMFWYRQDPGLGLRLIYFSYDVKMKEKGDIPEGYSVSREKKERFSLILESASTNQTSMYLCASRRANQGVFINTGELFFGEGSRLTVL.

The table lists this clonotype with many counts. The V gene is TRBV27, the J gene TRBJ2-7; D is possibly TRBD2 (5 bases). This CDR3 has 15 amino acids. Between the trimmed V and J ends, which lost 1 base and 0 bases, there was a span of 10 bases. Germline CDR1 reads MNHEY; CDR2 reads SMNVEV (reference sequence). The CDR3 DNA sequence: TGTGCCAGCAGTTTATTTCCGGGGAGCTCCTACGAGCAGTACTTC. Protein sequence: CASSLFPGSSYEQYF.

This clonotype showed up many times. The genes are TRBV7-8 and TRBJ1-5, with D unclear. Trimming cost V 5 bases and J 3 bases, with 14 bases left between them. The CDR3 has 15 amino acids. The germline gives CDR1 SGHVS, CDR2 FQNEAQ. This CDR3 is CASSPGVGYNQPQHF. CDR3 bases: TGTGCCAGCAGCCCCGGGGTGGGGTACAATCAGCCCCAGCATTTT.

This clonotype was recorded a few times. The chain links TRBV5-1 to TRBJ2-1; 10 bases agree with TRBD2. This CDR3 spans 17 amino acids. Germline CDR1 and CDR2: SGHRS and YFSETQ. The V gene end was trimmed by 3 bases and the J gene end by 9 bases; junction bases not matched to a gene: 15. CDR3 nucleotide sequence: TGCGCCAGCAGCTCCAGGGTAGCGGGAGGCCGGGGGGGTGAGCAGTTCTTC. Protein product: CASSSRVAGGRGGEQFF. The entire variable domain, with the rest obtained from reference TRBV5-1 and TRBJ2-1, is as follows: KAGVTQTPRYLIKTRGQQVTLSCSPISGHRSVSWYQQTPGQGLQFLFEYFSETQRNKGNFPGRFSGRQFSNSRSEMNVSTLELGDSALYLCASSSRVAGGRGGEQFFGPGTRLTVL.

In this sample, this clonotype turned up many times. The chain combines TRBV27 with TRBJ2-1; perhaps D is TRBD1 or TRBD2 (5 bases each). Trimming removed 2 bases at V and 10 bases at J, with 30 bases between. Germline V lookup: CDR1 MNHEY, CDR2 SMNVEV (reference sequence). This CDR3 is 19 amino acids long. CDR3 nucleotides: TGTGCCAGCAGTTTAGTCTGGTCGAACCGGGACCCGCGCCGTGGCGAGCAGTTCTTC. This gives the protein CASSLVWSNRDPRRGEQFF.

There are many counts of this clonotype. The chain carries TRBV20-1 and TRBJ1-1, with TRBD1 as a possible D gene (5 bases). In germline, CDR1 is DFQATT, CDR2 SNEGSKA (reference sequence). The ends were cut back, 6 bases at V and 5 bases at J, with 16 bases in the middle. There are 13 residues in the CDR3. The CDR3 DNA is TGCAGTGCCAAATCCGGGACGCTAACTGAAGCTTTCTTT. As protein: CSAKSGTLTEAFF.

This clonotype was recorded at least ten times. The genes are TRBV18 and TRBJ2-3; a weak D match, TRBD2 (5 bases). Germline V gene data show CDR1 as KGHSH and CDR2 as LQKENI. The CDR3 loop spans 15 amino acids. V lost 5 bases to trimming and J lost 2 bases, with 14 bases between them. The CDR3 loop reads CASSTRTGFTDTQYF. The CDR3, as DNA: TGTGCCAGCTCAACTCGGACGGGATTCACAGATACGCAGTATTTT.

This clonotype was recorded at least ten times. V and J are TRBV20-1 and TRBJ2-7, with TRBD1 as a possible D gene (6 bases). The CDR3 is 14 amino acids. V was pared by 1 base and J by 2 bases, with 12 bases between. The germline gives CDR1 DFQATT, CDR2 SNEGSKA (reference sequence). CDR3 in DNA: TGCAGTGCTAGAGGGGACACCGGACCCTACGAGCAGTACTTC. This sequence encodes CSARGDTGPYEQYF.